Many counts were recorded for the clone carrying this TCR beta chain. Its target is not known. The data derive from a study of blood T cells in healthy people across ages. Whole-study results and caveats: Comparison with aged donors showed that long-lived donors had more naive CD4+ cells and higher diversity. Older individuals had lower TCR beta diversity per million T cells (the decline was roughly linear).

Researchers collected ten milliliters of peripheral blood from every single donor. Samples had at least 7 million PBMCs isolated from them. Per germline, CDR1 DFQATT and CDR2 SNEGSKA (reference sequence). Trimming removed 3 bases from V and 6 bases from J, with 12 bases in between. The CDR3 runs 12 residues. A J-beta primer mix and a sample-barcoded 5' primer were used in a second PCR of roughly 6 to 12 cycles. A single record per CDR3 protein comes from TCRdb applying MiXCR to the 5' RACE reads. The sample carries around 870,000 distinct CDR3 sequences, about 30% recorded once. V gene TRBV20-1 combines with J gene TRBJ2-7; D is unresolved. The origin of this receptor is a woman aged 80 or over in good health. The source material was blood. The CDR3 reads CSARVGPGEQYF. The CDR3, as DNA: TGCAGTGCTAGGGTAGGGCCGGGCGAGCAGTACTTC.